What follows are 25 T cell receptor beta chains derived from one specimen sequenced in a study of response to subunit inactivated influenza vaccine. MiXCR, applied by TCRdb to the RT-PCR reads, yields one record per CDR3 protein. This sample has approximately 730,000 distinct CDR3 sequences, with approximately 15% found just once. Source: PBMCs from blood, taken roughly 2 weeks before vaccination. The source is a middle-aged man who received an inactivated influenza vaccine.

The rearrangement uses TRBV20-1 and TRBJ2-1; no reliable D call. V was pared by 2 bases and J by 9 bases, with 14 bases between. There are 13 residues in the CDR3. Germline CDR1 is DFQATT and CDR2 is SNEGSKA (reference sequence). As DNA, the CDR3 is TGCAGTGCTAGACGCTCGCTTTCTGGTGAGCAGTTCTTC. Its translation is CSARRSLSGEQFF.

This clonotype was detected a few times. The CDR3 is CASSGTGTSGSYEQYF. Here the CDR3 DNA reads TGTGCCAGCAGCGGGACTGGGACTAGCGGATCCTACGAGCAGTACTTC. V is TRBV11-2 and J is TRBJ2-7; 11 bases align to TRBD2. Germline loops: CDR1 SGHAT, CDR2 FQNNGV. V lost 5 bases, J lost 1 base, and 7 bases stayed unmatched. The CDR3 extends over 16 amino acids.

This clonotype has only a few counts. This chain links TRBV12-3 or TRBV12-4 with TRBJ1-1, with D perhaps matching TRBD1 (6 bases). Trimming cost V 11 bases and J 1 base, with 20 bases left between them. CDR3 length equals 15 residues. DNA for the CDR3: TGTGCCGCCGGTGGGTCGGGACACTCGAACACTGAAGCTTTCTTT. Its protein product is CAAGGSGHSNTEAFF.

This chain joins TRBV19 and TRBJ1-1; 8 bases are shared with TRBD1. Germline CDR1 LNHDA, CDR2 SQIVND (reference sequence). This CDR3 has 17 amino acids. J was trimmed by 3 bases and V by 2 bases; bases with no gene match: 11. The CDR3 spells CASSIRTGTQDDTEAFF. CDR3 DNA sequence: TGTGCCAGTAGTATACGGACAGGGACCCAAGATGACACTGAAGCTTTCTTT.

The V call is TRBV20-1, the J call TRBJ2-7; maybe TRBD1 (6 bases). Per the germline V gene, CDR1 is DFQATT and CDR2 is SNEGSKA (reference sequence). This CDR3 has 15 amino acids. V lost 3 bases and J 0 bases, leaving 15 bases between the germline ends. The CDR3 here is CSASSRDTISYEQYF. In DNA, the CDR3 is TGCAGTGCTAGCTCCCGGGACACTATCTCCTACGAGCAGTACTTC.

This clonotype was seen more than once but under ten times. The chain is built from TRBV6-2 or TRBV6-3 and TRBJ1-5, with D possibly being TRBD1 (5 bases). Germline lookup yields CDR1 MNHEY and CDR2 SVGEGT. Trimming cost V 2 bases and J 7 bases, with 12 bases left between them. The CDR3 loop spans 14 amino acids. The CDR3 bases are TGTGCCAGCAGTTACGTTACCGGGGGGCAGCCCCAGCATTTT. Its protein product is CASSYVTGGQPQHF.

This clonotype was counted between two and nine times. V is TRBV7-6 and J is TRBJ2-1; TRBD1 matches 7 bases. CDR3 length: 16 residues. Germline CDR1 reads SGHVS; CDR2 reads FNYEAQ. Losses at the gene ends were 2 bases for V and 3 bases for J; bases not matched to a gene: 7. The chain's CDR3 is CASSLRPGQSYNEQFF. The CDR3 coding sequence is TGTGCCAGCAGCTTAAGACCGGGACAGAGCTACAATGAGCAGTTCTTC.

This clonotype came up a few times. The chain is built from TRBV20-1 and TRBJ2-7; the D is unclear. The CDR3 is 10 amino acids. Germline V gene sequence: CDR1 DFQATT, CDR2 SNEGSKA (reference sequence). V was clipped by 6 bases and J by 7 bases, with 10 bases between them. The CDR3 protein is CSANSFEQYF. The DNA for the CDR3 is TGCAGTGCCAACTCCTTTGAGCAGTACTTC.

This clonotype was counted many times. Here the CDR3 reads CASSLMGQGVDEQYF. The CDR3 DNA reads as TGTGCCAGCAGTTTAATGGGACAGGGCGTCGACGAGCAGTACTTC. The chain links TRBV12-3 or TRBV12-4 to TRBJ2-7, with 9 bases matching TRBD1. The CDR3 length is 15 residues. V lost 2 bases to trimming and J lost 5 bases; unmatched junction nucleotides: 7.

In this sample, this clonotype turned up a few times. This chain joins TRBV15 and TRBJ2-1; D ambiguous. The CDR3 is 13 amino acids. Germline V gives CDR1 LNHNV, CDR2 YYDKDF (reference sequence). V was trimmed by 1 base and J by 5 bases, leaving 6 bases between them. The CDR3 loop is CATSRAADNEQFF. In DNA form, the CDR3 reads TGTGCCACCAGCAGAGCTGCCGACAATGAGCAGTTCTTC.

This clonotype was found a few times. J is TRBJ1-1 and V is TRBV12-3 or TRBV12-4; D may be TRBD1 (5 bases). Trimming removed 5 bases from V and 5 bases from J, with 15 bases in between. This CDR3 comprises 14 residues. The CDR3 DNA reads TGTGCCAGCAGTCCTCGTTCCAAGGGGACTGAAGCTTTCTTT. It translates to CASSPRSKGTEAFF.

This clonotype was counted between two and nine times. The chain carries TRBV12-3 or TRBV12-4 and TRBJ1-2; 7 positions match TRBD1. The CDR3 is 16 residues long. Trimming removed 5 bases from V and 8 bases from J; junction bases left unmatched: 17. The CDR3 loop reads CASSPSYRGLGQGYTF. The DNA of the CDR3 is TGTGCCAGCAGTCCCAGCTACAGGGGACTGGGCCAAGGCTACACCTTC.

The rearrangement links TRBV4-1 to TRBJ2-6; unclear D gene. CDR1 MGHRA and CDR2 YSYEKL come from the germline V gene. With 4 bases removed from V and 0 bases from J, the gap between germline ends came to 13 bases. The CDR3 totals 17 residues. CDR3 region: CASSRSWFTSGANVLTF. In DNA form, the CDR3 reads TGCGCCAGCAGCCGCTCCTGGTTTACCTCTGGGGCCAACGTCCTGACTTTC.

The V call is TRBV6-1, the J call TRBJ1-6; D call uncertain. The ends were cut back, 6 bases at V and 4 bases at J, with 13 bases in the middle. Germline-derived CDR1 and CDR2 are MNHNS and SASEGT. The CDR3 consists of 15 residues. The DNA of the CDR3 is TGTGCCAGCAGCCCCCGGGCAGTTTATAATTCACCCCTCCACTTT. This translates into CASSPRAVYNSPLHF.

The gene calls are TRBV4-1 and TRBJ1-6; D call uncertain. The CDR3 extends over 15 amino acids. CDR1 and CDR2 (germline): MGHRA, YSYEKL. The V end was cut by 0 bases, the J end by 10 bases, with 13 bases between. The CDR3 loop is CASSQDYQNGSPLHF. Written as DNA, the CDR3 is TGCGCCAGCAGCCAAGATTACCAAAACGGCTCACCCCTCCACTTT.

This sequence joins TRBV20-1 and TRBJ2-6; either TRBD1 or TRBD2 may supply D (7 bases each). Trimming took 3 bases from V and 0 from J, leaving 18 bases between them. The CDR3 runs 18 residues. Germline V gene lookup returns CDR1 DFQATT and CDR2 SNEGSKA (reference sequence). The CDR3 DNA is TGCAGTGCTAGGCGCGGGGGAGGGGGCTTCTCTGGGGCCAACGTCCTGACTTTC. Its translation: CSARRGGGGFSGANVLTF.

This clonotype has at least ten counts. The J gene is TRBJ1-1, the V gene TRBV15; possible D gene TRBD1, 5 bases. Trimming took 0 bases from V and 1 from J, leaving 15 bases between them. Germline V gene sequence: CDR1 LNHNV, CDR2 YYDKDF (reference sequence). The CDR3 runs to 17 residues. CDR3 bases: TGTGCCACCAGCAGAGATACCCCTCGTCAGGGGAACACTGAAGCTTTCTTT. Its translation is CATSRDTPRQGNTEAFF. The full variable domain, completed using reference TRBV15 and TRBJ1-1, is DAMVIQNPRYQVTQFGKPVTLSCSQTLNHNVMYWYQQKSSQAPKLLFHYYDKDFNNEADTPDNFQSRRPNTSFCFLDIRSPGLGDTAMYLCATSRDTPRQGNTEAFFGQGTRLTVV.

This clonotype was picked up a small number of times. This sequence joins TRBV5-5 and TRBJ1-2; tentatively, D is TRBD1 (6 bases). V lost 4 bases and J 4 bases, leaving 14 bases between the germline ends. The CDR3 is 14 amino acids. Germline V gives CDR1 SGHKS, CDR2 YYEKEE (reference sequence). The CDR3 DNA reads as TGTGCCAGCAGCCAGGGACAAGAATTCTATGGCTACACCTTC. As protein: CASSQGQEFYGYTF.

This clonotype was observed a handful of times. This sequence joins TRBV25-1 and TRBJ2-1; 15 bases are a match to TRBD2. After removal of 7 bases from V and 3 bases from J, the junction contained 1 base not matched to a gene. The CDR3 extends over 15 amino acids. Germline CDR1 reads MGHDK; CDR2 reads SYGVNS. CDR3 sequence reads: CASTGLAGGYNEQFF. For the CDR3, the DNA is TGTGCCAGCACGGGACTAGCGGGGGGCTACAATGAGCAGTTCTTC.

The chain couples TRBV4-1 to TRBJ1-6; D is ambiguous. Germline CDR1 and CDR2: MGHRA and YSYEKL. V was clipped by 3 bases and J by 7 bases, with 4 bases between them. The CDR3 is 12 residues long. For the CDR3, the DNA is TGCGCCAGCAGCCACCCGAATTCACCCCTCCACTTT. Translating it yields CASSHPNSPLHF.

About this clonotype itself: This may stem from a read error, because a much larger clone lies one nucleotide away. The rearrangement uses TRBV27 and TRBJ2-7, with D hard to call. CDR1 and CDR2 (germline): MNHEY, SMNVEV (reference sequence). CDR3 size: 10 residues. V lost 1 base and J lost 7, with 2 bases in between. The CDR3 coding sequence is TGTGCCAGCAGTTTATGGGAGCAGTACTTC. Protein product: CASSLWEQYF.

V and J are TRBV10-2 and TRBJ1-2; D uncertain. The CDR3 spans 15 residues. Germline V gives CDR1 WSHSY, CDR2 SAAADI. V was cut by 0 bases and J by 2 bases, with 10 bases left in between. CDR3 protein: CASSESGPLNYGYTF. CDR3 bases: TGCGCCAGCAGTGAGTCAGGACCCCTGAACTATGGCTACACCTTC.

This clonotype was detected a few times. The chain carries TRBV2 and TRBJ2-7, with TRBD2 matching 10 bases. Trimming cost V 7 bases and J 3 bases; bases outside gene matches: 6. The CDR3 runs 14 residues. Germline-derived CDR1 and CDR2 are SNHLY and FYNNEI. CDR3 sequence (DNA): TGTGCCAGCACCAGTAGCGGGAGGTACTACGAGCAGTACTTC. Protein: CASTSSGRYYEQYF.

The genes are TRBV24-1 and TRBJ2-1; the D gene is possibly TRBD2 (5 bases). The V gene's germline CDR1 is KGHDR and CDR2 SFDVKD. The CDR3 is 15 amino acids. The germline V and J ends were trimmed by 6 bases and 7 bases, with 18 bases remaining between them. The CDR3 spells CATSMGRGFLNEQFF. In DNA form, the CDR3 reads TGTGCCACCAGTATGGGGAGAGGATTTCTAAATGAGCAGTTCTTC.

This clonotype turned up a few times. This rearrangement joins TRBV6-1 to TRBJ1-5; 7 bases align to TRBD1. This CDR3 contains 15 residues. Per germline, CDR1 MNHNS and CDR2 SASEGT. The V and J ends lost 5 bases and 6 bases, in that order; junction bases with no gene match: 10. CDR3 sequence reads: CASSQTSGGRQPQHF. CDR3 in DNA: TGTGCCAGCAGTCAAACTTCAGGGGGGCGTCAGCCCCAGCATTTT.